The clone carrying this TCR beta chain was counted a few times. This specimen comes from a study of blood T cell repertoires in COVID-19. About the research overall: The United States, Italy and Spain were the sources of the acute and convalescent COVID-19 samples. Sources were T cells, B-cell-depleted T cells, or PBMCs; the material itself was cDNA or gDNA.

This CDR3 region has 11 residues. Between the trimmed V and J ends, which lost 5 bases and 5 bases, there was a span of 5 bases. The table came from immunoSEQ multiplex PCR; TCRdb's copy has only in-frame clones and leaves some out. The data contain some 62,000 clones, 88% of them seen just once; the ten biggest clones take up approximately 5.1%. Input material: peripheral blood. The sequence was collected from a human donor in a cohort sampled during active COVID-19. The chain employs TRBV12-3 or TRBV12-4 and TRBJ2-3; no reliable D call. This CDR3 reads CASSLIDTQYF. DNA for the CDR3: TGTGCCAGCAGTCTAATAGATACGCAGTATTTT.